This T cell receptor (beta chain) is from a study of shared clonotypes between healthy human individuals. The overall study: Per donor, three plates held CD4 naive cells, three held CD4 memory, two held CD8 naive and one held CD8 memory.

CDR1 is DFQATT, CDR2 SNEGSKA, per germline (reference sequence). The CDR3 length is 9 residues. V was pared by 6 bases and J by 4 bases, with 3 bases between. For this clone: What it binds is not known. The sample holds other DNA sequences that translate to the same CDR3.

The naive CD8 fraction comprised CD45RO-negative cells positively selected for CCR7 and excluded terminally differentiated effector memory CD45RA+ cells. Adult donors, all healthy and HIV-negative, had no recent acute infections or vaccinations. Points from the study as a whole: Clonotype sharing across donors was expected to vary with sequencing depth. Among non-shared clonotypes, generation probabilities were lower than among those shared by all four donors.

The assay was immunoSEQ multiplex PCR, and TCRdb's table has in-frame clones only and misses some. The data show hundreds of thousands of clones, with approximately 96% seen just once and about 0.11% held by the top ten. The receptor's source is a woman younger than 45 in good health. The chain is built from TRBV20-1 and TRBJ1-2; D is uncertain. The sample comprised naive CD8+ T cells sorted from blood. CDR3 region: CSASYGYTF. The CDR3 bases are TGCAGTGCCTCCTATGGCTACACCTTC.